This T cell receptor (beta chain) was captured in a study of T cell responses to AZD1222 COVID-19 vaccine. Generated by immunoSEQ multiplex PCR, the TCRdb table keeps only in-frame clones and is missing some. The sample lists 100,000 to 150,000 clones; approximately 85% were seen once. The CDR3 runs 13 residues. V dropped 5 bases and J dropped 1 base, with 7 bases sitting between them. The germline CDR1 and CDR2 sequences are LNHDA and SQIVND (reference sequence). V is TRBV19 and J is TRBJ2-3, with D unresolved. The sequences come from peripheral blood, collected 28 days after the second AZD1222 dose. The sequence derives from an adult who received the AZD1222 COVID-19 vaccine. The CDR3 loop reads CASSPQRTDTQYF. For the CDR3, the DNA is TGTGCCAGTAGTCCACAACGCACAGATACGCAGTATTTT. Combining the CDR3 with reference TRBV19 and TRBJ2-3 gives the whole variable domain DGGITQSPKYLFRKEGQNVTLSCEQNLNHDAMYWYRQDPGQGLRLIYYSQIVNDFQKGDIAEGYSVSREKKESFPLTVTSAQKNPTAFYLCASSPQRTDTQYFGPGTRLTVL.